Following are 31 T cell receptor beta chains from one sample sequenced in a study of T-cell memory formation after mild COVID-19. Each CDR3 protein is one row after TCRdb ran MiXCR on the 5' RACE reads. The sample shows 550,000 to 650,000 distinct CDR3 sequences, around a sixth of them seen only once. Sequenced material: PBMCs or a T cell subset sorted from them (not recorded which). These receptors came from an adult woman who had mild COVID-19 (a few samples of this study predate the infection). Cell type and time point are not known.

This clonotype was picked up one time. J is TRBJ2-1 and V is TRBV5-1, with a tentative D call TRBD2 (6 bases). This CDR3 has 16 residues. CDR1 is SGHRS and CDR2 is YFSETQ in the germline V gene. V was trimmed by 0 bases and J by 5 bases, leaving 15 bases between them. The CDR3 coding sequence is TGCGCCAGCAGCTTGGAGGCCTCGTGGGGGGACAATGAGCAGTTCTTC. Amino acid sequence: CASSLEASWGDNEQFF.

CDR3 region: CASSLEPTVTSGNTIYF. CDR3 sequence (DNA): TGTGCCAGCAGCTTAGAGCCCACAGTCACCTCTGGAAACACCATATATTTT. V gene TRBV7-8 combines with J gene TRBJ1-3; D is undetermined. The CDR3 runs to 17 residues. Trimming took off 1 base at V and 0 bases at J, with 13 bases between the two ends. Germline V lookup: CDR1 SGHVS, CDR2 FQNEAQ.

This clonotype was seen many times. The chain employs TRBV3-1 and TRBJ2-7; 8 bases match TRBD1. Losses at the gene ends were 0 bases for V and 9 bases for J; bases not matched to a gene: 7. The CDR3 consists of 14 residues. CDR1 is LGHDT and CDR2 is YNNKEL in the germline V gene (reference sequence). DNA of the CDR3: TGTGCCAGCAGCCAAGATCCGGACAGGGCAGGGCAGTACTTC. It encodes CASSQDPDRAGQYF.

The table lists this clonotype with a few counts. The chain employs TRBV7-9 and TRBJ2-7; tentative D call: TRBD1 (5 bases). Germline lookup yields CDR1 SEHNR and CDR2 FQNEAQ (reference sequence). V was cut by 5 bases and J by 5 bases, with 19 bases left in between. The CDR3 loop spans 15 amino acids. CDR3 protein: CASSPPSLGADEQYF. CDR3 coding DNA: TGTGCCAGCAGCCCCCCCTCCCTAGGGGCCGACGAGCAGTACTTC.

This clonotype was counted a few times. This chain uses TRBV12-3 or TRBV12-4 with TRBJ2-2; D may be TRBD1 (6 bases). The length of the CDR3 is 15 residues. The ends were cut back, 4 bases at V and 6 bases at J, with 15 bases in the middle. CDR3 coding DNA: TGTGCCAGCAGTTCCCAGGCAGGGGCGTCCGGGGAGCTGTTTTTT. Translating gives CASSSQAGASGELFF.

This clonotype has ten or more counts. The chain joins TRBV7-9 to TRBJ2-7; D tentatively reads TRBD1 or TRBD2 (5 bases each). The length of the CDR3 is 13 residues. Germline CDR1 reads SEHNR; CDR2 reads FQNEAQ (reference sequence). Trimming cost V 5 bases and J 2 bases, with 10 bases left between them. As DNA, the CDR3 is TGTGCCAGCAGCCCAGGGAGTCCCTACGAGCAGTACTTC. Translated: CASSPGSPYEQYF.

This clonotype was observed many times. One end of the junction varies from germline; a read error may be responsible. The chain links TRBV20-1 to TRBJ2-7; the D is unclear. The germline V gene has CDR1 DFQATT and CDR2 SNEGSKA (reference sequence). The CDR3 spans 12 residues. CDR3 sequence (DNA): TGCAGTGCCAGAGTCCCCCCCTATGAGCAGTACTTC. Translating gives CSARVPPYEQYF.

This clonotype was found a few times. The rearrangement uses TRBV5-4 and TRBJ1-1; D may be TRBD1 (6 bases). Trimming took 2 bases from V and 0 from J, leaving 11 bases between them. This CDR3 comprises 15 residues. Germline loops: CDR1 SGHNT, CDR2 YYREEE (reference sequence). CDR3 DNA sequence: TGTGCCAGCAGCTTTCCCACAGGGATGAACACTGAAGCTTTCTTT. Translation gives CASSFPTGMNTEAFF.

This clonotype was seen more than once but under ten times. The gene calls are TRBV7-9 and TRBJ2-5, with D hard to call. The germline gives CDR1 SEHNR, CDR2 FQNEAQ (reference sequence). V lost 7 bases and J lost 5, with 8 bases in between. The CDR3 extends over 11 amino acids. The CDR3 nucleotides are TGTGCCAGCACCTCCATCGAGACCCAGTACTTC. Residues: CASTSIETQYF.

The chain employs TRBV11-2 and TRBJ2-3; 11 positions match TRBD2. Trimming took 1 base from V and 5 from J; bases not matched to a gene: 14. The CDR3 consists of 19 residues. Germline-derived CDR1 and CDR2 are SGHAT and FQNNGV. For the CDR3, the DNA is TGTGCCAGCAGCTTAGGGCCTCAAACTAGCGGGAGTGGAGGAGATACGCAGTATTTT. Amino acids: CASSLGPQTSGSGGDTQYF.

There are a few counts of this clonotype. The rearrangement uses TRBV3-1 and TRBJ2-5, with TRBD2 matching over 16 bases. V was pared by 4 bases and J by 3 bases, with 8 bases of the junction left unmatched. The CDR3 has 18 residues. Per germline, CDR1 LGHDT and CDR2 YNNKEL (reference sequence). The CDR3: CASSRRGLAGGPEETQYF. The CDR3 DNA follows: TGTGCCAGCAGCCGAAGGGGACTAGCGGGAGGGCCGGAAGAGACCCAGTACTTC.

This clonotype was counted between two and nine times. The chain recombines TRBV5-1 with TRBJ2-7; TRBD2 aligns across 7 bases. Germline V gives CDR1 SGHRS, CDR2 YFSETQ. The trim removed 2 bases at V and 6 bases at J, leaving 11 bases unmatched. The CDR3 runs 15 residues. The CDR3 spells CASSFLAGETGEQYF. DNA of the CDR3: TGCGCCAGCAGCTTCTTGGCGGGGGAAACGGGCGAGCAGTACTTC.

This clonotype occurred a few times. The DNA for the CDR3 is TGCAGTGCTAGAGTCCCAGCGGGAGGCGCCTACGAGCAGTACTTC. Its protein is CSARVPAGGAYEQYF. V is TRBV20-1 and J is TRBJ2-7, with 9 bases that match TRBD2. J lost 2 bases, V lost 1 base, and 6 bases had no gene match. The germline CDR1 and CDR2 sequences are DFQATT and SNEGSKA (reference sequence). CDR3 length equals 15 residues.

The V and J genes are TRBV2 and TRBJ2-7; D gene uncertain. This CDR3 comprises 12 residues. V lost 4 bases, J lost 4 bases, and 8 bases lay in between. Per the germline V gene, CDR1 is SNHLY and CDR2 is FYNNEI. The DNA for the CDR3 is TGTGCCAGCAGTGTGATCGTGTACGAGCAGTACTTC. Its translation is CASSVIVYEQYF.

The chain joins TRBV20-1 to TRBJ1-5; no reliable D call. Trimming took 0 bases from V and 6 from J, leaving 6 bases between them. The CDR3 consists of 12 residues. Germline CDR1 and CDR2: DFQATT and SNEGSKA (reference sequence). The CDR3 loop is CSARDYGQPQHF. In DNA form, the CDR3 reads TGCAGTGCTAGAGATTATGGTCAGCCCCAGCATTTT.

This clonotype was seen repeatedly, ten times or more. The V and J genes are TRBV6-2 or TRBV6-3 and TRBJ1-5, with TRBD1 as a possible D gene (6 bases). Trimming removed 0 bases at V and 6 bases at J, with 15 bases between. The V gene's germline CDR1 is MNHEY and CDR2 SVGEGT. CDR3 size: 16 residues. The CDR3, as DNA: TGTGCCAGCAGTTACTCTCCAGGGGTCCGAAGTCAGCCCCAGCATTTT. It specifies CASSYSPGVRSQPQHF.

This chain links TRBV28 with TRBJ2-2; 8 positions match TRBD2. V was clipped by 4 bases and J by 3 bases; unmatched bases: 7. CDR3 length equals 16 residues. Germline V gene sequence: CDR1 MDHEN, CDR2 SYDVKM. This chain's CDR3 is CASSSEAAGDTGELFF. The CDR3 DNA follows: TGTGCCAGCAGTTCAGAGGCAGCGGGAGACACCGGGGAGCTGTTTTTT.

V gene TRBV9 combines with J gene TRBJ2-3; 9 bases fit TRBD2. The germline CDR1 and CDR2 sequences are SGDLS and YYNGEE. The CDR3 has 17 amino acids. Trimming cost V 0 bases and J 5 bases; bases outside gene matches: 10. Here the CDR3 DNA reads TGTGCCAGCAGCGTAGCACCGGCTAGCGGGGCGGGAGATACGCAGTATTTT. This gives the protein CASSVAPASGAGDTQYF.

This clonotype was seen more than once but under ten times. The chain joins TRBV7-2 to TRBJ2-2; no reliable D call. V gave up 3 bases and J gave up 7 bases, with 6 bases separating them. This CDR3 region has 12 residues. Germline-derived CDR1 and CDR2 are SGHTA and FQGNSA. CDR3 region: CASSLGIGELFF. Here the CDR3 DNA reads TGTGCCAGCAGCTTGGGGATCGGGGAGCTGTTTTTT. The entire variable domain, with the rest obtained from reference TRBV7-2 and TRBJ2-2, is as follows: GAGVSQSPSNKVTEKGKDVELRCDPISGHTALYWYRQSLGQGLEFLIYFQGNSAPDKSGLPSDRFSAERTGGSVSTLTIQRTQQEDSAVYLCASSLGIGELFFGEGSRLTVL.

This clonotype came up a few times. The chain couples TRBV29-1 to TRBJ1-2, with D perhaps matching TRBD1 (6 bases). There are 16 residues in the CDR3. Germline CDR1 reads SQVTM; CDR2 reads ANQGSEA. V lost 2 bases, J lost 2 bases, and 18 bases lay in between. The CDR3 loop reads CSVENLAGTLNYGYTF. DNA of the CDR3: TGCAGCGTTGAAAATCTAGCGGGGACATTGAACTATGGCTACACCTTC.

This chain connects TRBV12-5 to TRBJ1-5; tentative D call: TRBD1 (6 bases). The CDR3 is 13 amino acids. Trimming took 2 bases from V and 6 from J, leaving 8 bases between them. Germline V gene lookup returns CDR1 LGHNT and CDR2 FRNRAP. For the CDR3, the DNA is TGTGCTAGTGGTTTGAGGGGGTCTCAGCCCCAGCATTTT. Translation: CASGLRGSQPQHF. Supplemented by reference TRBV12-5 and TRBJ1-5, the full variable domain reads DARVTQTPRHKVTEMGQEVTMRCQPILGHNTVFWYRQTMMQGLELLAYFRNRAPLDDSGMPKDRFSAEMPDATLATLKIQPSEPRDSAVYFCASGLRGSQPQHFGDGTRLSIL.

This clonotype was recorded only once. The chain employs TRBV29-1 and TRBJ1-1; D remains unclear. CDR3 length: 12 amino acids. V lost 6 bases and J 7 bases, leaving 15 bases between the germline ends. Per germline, CDR1 SQVTM and CDR2 ANQGSEA. CDR3 sequence: CSVQLVGNEAFF. DNA of the CDR3: TGCAGCGTCCAGCTAGTGGGGAATGAAGCTTTCTTT.

The chain uses TRBV6-5 and TRBJ2-7; no clear D gene. This CDR3 contains 14 residues. The ends were cut back, 2 bases at V and 9 bases at J, with 17 bases in the middle. Germline V gene lookup returns CDR1 MNHEY and CDR2 SVGAGI. The CDR3, as DNA: TGTGCCAGCAGTTACGGCTCCGACGGTGGCGGGCAGTACTTC. It specifies CASSYGSDGGGQYF.

The V gene is TRBV13, the J gene TRBJ1-1; 7 bases are shared with TRBD1. The CDR3 covers 16 residues. Germline lookup yields CDR1 PRHDT and CDR2 FYEKMQ (reference sequence). V was pared by 3 bases and J by 0 bases, with 7 bases of the junction left unmatched. The CDR3 loop is CASSFSQGIVNTEAFF. The CDR3 DNA reads as TGTGCCAGCAGCTTTTCACAGGGGATAGTGAACACTGAAGCTTTCTTT.

This clonotype was detected a few times. This chain connects TRBV7-2 to TRBJ2-3; 7 nucleotides agree with TRBD2. This CDR3 has 12 residues. Looked up from germline, CDR1 is SGHTA and CDR2 is FQGNSA. The ends lost 5 bases at V and 9 bases at J; junction bases unmatched: 5. The CDR3 region has the DNA TGTGCCAGCAGCCCGGCAGCGGGGACGCAGTATTTT. Protein sequence: CASSPAAGTQYF.

This clonotype was counted between two and nine times. This rearrangement joins TRBV24-1 to TRBJ2-5; no definite D call. CDR1 is KGHDR, CDR2 SFDVKD, per germline. The CDR3 runs 15 residues. Between the trimmed V and J ends, which lost 4 bases and 5 bases, there was a span of 16 bases. CDR3 nucleotide sequence: TGTGCCACCAGTGACCCTAGGACGGCCGGCGAGACCCAGTACTTC. Its translation: CATSDPRTAGETQYF.

This clonotype has more than one count but fewer than ten. This sequence joins TRBV15 and TRBJ2-2; no clear D. CDR1 and CDR2 from the germline V gene are LNHNV and YYDKDF (reference sequence). V lost 8 bases and J lost 0, with 10 bases in between. The length of the CDR3 is 14 residues. CDR3 in DNA: TGTGCCACCGCAGCAGCCACGAACACCGGGGAGCTGTTTTTT. This translates into CATAAATNTGELFF.

This clonotype was counted only a few times. CDR3 in amino acids: CASSFNEGVGNSPLHF. In DNA, the CDR3 is TGTGCCAGCAGCTTTAACGAGGGGGTGGGGAATTCACCCCTCCACTTT. The chain combines TRBV7-2 with TRBJ1-6; D may be TRBD1 (6 bases). V lost 3 bases to trimming and J lost 7 bases, with 16 bases between them. The germline CDR1 and CDR2 sequences are SGHTA and FQGNSA. CDR3 length equals 16 residues.

The table lists this clonotype with a few counts. The chain recombines TRBV7-2 with TRBJ2-7; D gene uncertain. The CDR3 has 12 residues. V was pared by 5 bases and J by 7 bases, with 12 bases between. From germline, CDR1 is SGHTA and CDR2 FQGNSA. CDR3 sequence (DNA): TGTGCCAGCAGCCCGCGGTTAGTAGAGCAGTACTTC. It encodes CASSPRLVEQYF.

J is TRBJ2-7 and V is TRBV11-3; 8 bases line up with TRBD1. The CDR3 loop spans 14 amino acids. In germline, CDR1 is SGHNT, CDR2 YENEEA. Germline trimming cut 6 bases from V and 6 bases from J; bases unmatched to any gene: 10. CDR3 region: CASRRLGQAGEQYF. The CDR3 DNA reads TGTGCCAGCAGACGATTGGGACAGGCGGGCGAGCAGTACTTC. The full variable domain, rest sourced from reference TRBV11-3 and TRBJ2-7, is EAGVVQSPRYKIIEKKQPVAFWCNPISGHNTLYWYLQNLGQGPELLIRYENEEAVDDSQLPKDRFSAERLKGVDSTLKIQPAELGDSAVYLCASRRLGQAGEQYFGPGTRLTVT.

The sample holds many counts of this clonotype. V usage is TRBV6-5 and J usage is TRBJ1-2; 8 bases map to TRBD1. The CDR3 spans 14 residues. V lost 6 bases, J lost 4 bases, and 7 bases stayed unmatched. Germline V lookup: CDR1 MNHEY, CDR2 SVGAGI. CDR3 DNA sequence: TGTGCCAGCAGGGACAGGGAGGCGGGCTATGGCTACACCTTC. The encoded protein is CASRDREAGYGYTF.